This TCR beta chain was identified in a study of cytomegalovirus exposure and HLA in healthy donors. Study conclusions and caveats: One cluster of highly shared sequence variants probably arose as a sequencing artifact.

V was pared by 7 bases and J by 3 bases, with 16 bases between. This CDR3 spans 15 amino acids. Looked up from germline, CDR1 is SGHVS and CDR2 is FNYEAQ. Remarks on this clone: Its antigen is currently unknown.

Primers for the PCR totalled 60 Vbeta and 13 Jbeta. The method was immunoSEQ multiplex PCR; TCRdb's version includes in-frame clones alone and lacks a portion of them. In the table there are 130,000 to 150,000 clones, roughly 70% of which are singletons. What was sequenced was PBMCs. The origin of this receptor is a man younger than 35 in good health and CMV-seropositive. The genes are TRBV7-6 and TRBJ2-1, with D possibly TRBD2 on 6 matching bases. The DNA for the CDR3 is TGTGCCAGCACCAAAGGGCTAGCGAACTACAATGAGCAGTTCTTC. Residues: CASTKGLANYNEQFF.